The entry that follows covers one T cell receptor (beta chain) sequence. Sequencing used immunoSEQ multiplex PCR; TCRdb keeps in-frame clones, though not all of them. The table has 350,000 to 400,000 clones, 70% to 90% seen once; the top ten hold just over 7%. These data belong to a study of blood T cell repertoires in COVID-19. Across the study: Sources were T cells, B-cell-depleted T cells, or PBMCs; the material itself was cDNA or gDNA.

The CDR3 totals 17 residues. Germline lookup yields CDR1 SGDLS and CDR2 YYNGEE. Trimming took 5 bases from V and 1 from J, leaving 18 bases between them. This chain uses TRBV9 with TRBJ2-2, with D maybe TRBD2 (6 bases). The clonotype comes from a woman aged 60-75 years with COVID-19, enrolled during active disease. The sample comprised peripheral blood. The CDR3 DNA reads as TGTGCCAGCAGTGCGAAGGGACTGATCTTGAACACCGGGGAGCTGTTTTTT. Residues: CASSAKGLILNTGELFF.